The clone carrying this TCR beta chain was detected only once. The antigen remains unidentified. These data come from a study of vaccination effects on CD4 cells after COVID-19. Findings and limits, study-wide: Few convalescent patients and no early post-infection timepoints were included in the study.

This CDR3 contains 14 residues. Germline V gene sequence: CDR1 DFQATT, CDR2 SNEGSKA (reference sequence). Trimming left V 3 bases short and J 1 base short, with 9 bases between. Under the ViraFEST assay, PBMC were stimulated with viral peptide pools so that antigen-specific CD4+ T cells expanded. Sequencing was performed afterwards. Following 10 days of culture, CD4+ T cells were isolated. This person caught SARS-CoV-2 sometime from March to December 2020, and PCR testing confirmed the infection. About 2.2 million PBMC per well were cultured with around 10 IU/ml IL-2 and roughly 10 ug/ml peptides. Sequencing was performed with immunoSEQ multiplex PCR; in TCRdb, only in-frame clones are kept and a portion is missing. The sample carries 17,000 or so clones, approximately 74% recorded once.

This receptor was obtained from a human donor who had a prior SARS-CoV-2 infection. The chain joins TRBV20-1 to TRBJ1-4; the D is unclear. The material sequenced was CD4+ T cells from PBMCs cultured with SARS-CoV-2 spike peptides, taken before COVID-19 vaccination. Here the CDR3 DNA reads TGCAGTGCTAGTCCTGCCGGAACTAATGAAAAACTGTTTTTT. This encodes CSASPAGTNEKLFF.